This T cell receptor (beta chain) derives from a study of CD8+ T cells in alopecia areata. The V end was cut by 5 bases, the J end by 1 base, with 7 bases between. The CDR3 totals 13 residues. Germline-derived CDR1 and CDR2 are SGHTA and FQGTGA. RNA was isolated and reverse transcribed to cDNA, the sequencing template. Sequencing used immunoSEQ multiplex PCR; TCRdb keeps in-frame clones, though not all of them. The table lists about 150,000 clones, approximately 87% of them singletons. The source material was CD8+ T cells sorted from blood, sampled at week 0. The V call is TRBV7-3, the J call TRBJ2-3; no clear D gene. The TCR comes from a human donor with alopecia areata. CDR3 sequence: CASSLGRTDTQYF. The CDR3 region has the DNA TGTGCCAGCAGCCTAGGACGCACAGATACGCAGTATTTT.